One TCR beta chain is described in this entry. This clone was counted once. The antigen it binds to is not known. Base-call qualities are not available, and no considerably larger clone is one nucleotide away. This record belongs to a study of blood T cell repertoires in COVID-19 (dated by TCRdb to the early 2020s). Notes on the research overall: The collaborator samples originated in the United States, Italy and Spain and spanned the acute and convalescent phases of COVID-19. The prospective study material was composed of cDNA or gDNA derived from T cells, B-cell-depleted T cells, or PBMCs. Subjects who had been exposed to COVID-19, were actively infected with it, or had recovered from it provided the deeply sampled blood TCRbeta repertoires that made up the dataset. The repertoires were made available in a free public database intended to serve as a resource for research on the immune response to SARS-CoV-2. The samples were drawn from two sources: the first 160 participants of the ongoing ImmuneRACE study, and 950 to 1,500 subjects contributed by 6 global collaborators. The sample metadata nearly always contained a de-identified subject ID, COVID-19 status, age in years and sex. Where available, HLA class I and class II types were obtained from metadata supplied by the sample provider rather than from assay-based typing. Broader findings and caveats from the paper: The amount of clinical and demographic metadata varied by source and participant and was provided uncurated.

TCRbeta CDR3 regions were amplified from genomic DNA using the immunoSEQ Assay, a bias-controlled multiplex PCR. In the paper's pipeline: The number of nucleated cells in each sample was estimated from the amplification of reference gene primers within the assay. To quantify the absolute abundance of each unique TCRbeta CDR3 rearrangement, sequence reads were collapsed and filtered. For each sample, productive Simpson clonality was calculated as the square root of Simpson's diversity index over productive rearrangements. In its TCRdb copy, this immuneACCESS table keeps in-frame sequences only and misses some clones. Where compared with another copy, unresolved V genes explain less than half of these, and the others have no known cause. Clonal size and the V and J genes are those of that table, whereas D and trimming came from the DNA. The sample records about 200,000 clones, around 84% of which are singletons. The ten biggest clones cover roughly 13% of the sample.

Whole blood was collected in K2EDTA tubes by collaborating institutions according to the institutions' own protocols. For TCRbeta analysis, collaborator samples were shipped as frozen whole blood, as isolated PBMCs, or as DNA extracted from either sample type. CDR1 SGHTS and CDR2 YDEGEE were looked up in the germline V gene. Relative to germline, V is 0 bases shorter and J is 0 bases shorter, with 7 bases between their ends. Inclusive of the bounding cysteine and phenylalanine, the CDR3 is 15 residues long. The sequence is cut down to CDR3 DNA, 45 bases in frame from base 1. This TCR was sampled from a human donor in a cohort sampled during active COVID-19. The rearrangement joined TRBV5-8 to TRBJ1-3; too little of a D gene remains to name it. The material sequenced was peripheral blood. The base sequence is TGTGCCAGCAGCTTGGGTCTAAACTCTGGAAACACCATATATTTT. The translation is CASSLGLNSGNTIYF. The CDR3, completed at both ends by the reference TRBV5-8 and TRBJ1-3 genes, gives the full variable domain EAGVTQSPTHLIKTRGQQATLRCSPISGHTSVYWYQQALGLGLQFLLWYDEGEERNRGNFPPRFSGRQFPNYSSELNVNALELEDSALYLCASSLGLNSGNTIYFGEGSWLTVV.